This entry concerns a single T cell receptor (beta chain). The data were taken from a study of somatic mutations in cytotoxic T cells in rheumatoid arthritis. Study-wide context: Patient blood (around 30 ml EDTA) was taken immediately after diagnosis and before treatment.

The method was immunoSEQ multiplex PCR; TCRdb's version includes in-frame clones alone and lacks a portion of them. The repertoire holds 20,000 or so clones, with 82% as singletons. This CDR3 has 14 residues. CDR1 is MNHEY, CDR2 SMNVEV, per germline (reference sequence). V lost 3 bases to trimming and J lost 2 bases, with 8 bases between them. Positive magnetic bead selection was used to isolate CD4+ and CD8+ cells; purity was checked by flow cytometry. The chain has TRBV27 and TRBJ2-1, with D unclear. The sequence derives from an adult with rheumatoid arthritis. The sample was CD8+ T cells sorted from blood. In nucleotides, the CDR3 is TGTGCCAGCAGTTTGGGCTTCACCTACAATGAGCAGTTCTTC. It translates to CASSLGFTYNEQFF.